The 32 T cell receptor beta chains below come from one sample, sequenced in a study of CD8+ T cells in alopecia areata. Isolated RNA was reverse transcribed into cDNA used as the sequencing template. Repertoires were generated with immunoSEQ multiplex PCR, while TCRdb's copy carries only in-frame clones and drops some. The sample has about 140,000 clones; approximately 86% are singletons. Treatment: oral pan-JAK inhibitor, 5-10 mg twice daily. The sample was CD8+ T cells sorted from blood, taken at week 4, from a patient treated with tofacitinib. These receptors were collected from a human donor with alopecia areata.

This clone showed up many times. This chain links TRBV6-4 with TRBJ2-2; maybe TRBD1 (5 bases). The CDR3 consists of 15 residues. Per germline, CDR1 MRHNA and CDR2 SNTAGT. V was shortened by 5 bases and J by 0 bases, with 10 bases between the two germline ends. CDR3 sequence (DNA): TGTGCCAGCAGTCAGGACATCGCGAACACCGGGGAGCTGTTTTTT. Amino acids: CASSQDIANTGELFF.

A note on this clone: At one of its ends the junction is not consistent with the germline gene, which may arise from a read error. This chain links TRBV7-9 with TRBJ2-7; the match to TRBD1 covers 9 bases. The CDR3 totals 13 residues. Germline CDR1 reads SEHNR; CDR2 reads FQNEAQ (reference sequence). The CDR3 DNA reads TGTGCCAGCAGTCCACCGGGACAGGGAGGGTTGGACTTC. Its translation is CASSPPGQGGLDF.

This rearrangement joins TRBV5-1 to TRBJ2-7; a weak D match, TRBD1 (6 bases). Trimming cost V 3 bases and J 6 bases, with 7 bases left between them. Germline V gives CDR1 SGHRS, CDR2 YFSETQ. This CDR3 has 11 residues. Here the CDR3 DNA reads TGCGCCAGCAGCTCGGACAGCGAGCAGTACTTC. The encoded protein is CASSSDSEQYF.

This sequence joins TRBV5-1 and TRBJ2-7; TRBD1 matches 7 bases. The V segment lost 5 bases and the J segment 1 base; nucleotides outside the gene matches: 9. Per germline, CDR1 SGHRS and CDR2 YFSETQ. This CDR3 is 15 amino acids long. CDR3 in amino acids: CASRMDRPPSYEQYF. The CDR3 DNA reads TGCGCCAGCAGGATGGACAGGCCACCTTCCTACGAGCAGTACTTC.

The chain recombines TRBV5-1 with TRBJ2-2, with D hard to call. Trimming took 0 bases from V and 6 from J, leaving 9 bases between them. Germline values: CDR1 SGHRS, CDR2 YFSETQ. CDR3 length: 14 residues. The CDR3 loop is CASSLGFGSGELFF. CDR3 DNA: TGCGCCAGCAGCTTGGGGTTCGGGTCCGGGGAGCTGTTTTTT.

The V gene is TRBV29-1, the J gene TRBJ1-1; 9 bases fit TRBD1. CDR3 size: 14 residues. V dropped 5 bases and J dropped 3; count of bases not matched to a gene: 7. Germline CDR1 reads SQVTM; CDR2 reads ANQGSEA. CDR3 loop: CSVRDGQGYTEAFF. Written as DNA, the CDR3 is TGCAGCGTTCGTGATGGACAGGGGTACACTGAAGCTTTCTTT. The full variable domain, rest sourced from reference TRBV29-1 and TRBJ1-1, is SAVISQKPSRDICQRGTSLTIQCQVDSQVTMMFWYRQQPGQSLTLIATANQGSEATYESGFVIDKFPISRPNLTFSTLTVSNMSPEDSSIYLCSVRDGQGYTEAFFGQGTRLTVV.

The V gene is TRBV25-1, the J gene TRBJ1-1, with D perhaps matching TRBD1 (5 bases). V lost 4 bases to trimming and J lost 7 bases, with 10 bases between them. The germline CDR1 and CDR2 sequences are MGHDK and SYGVNS. This CDR3 has 12 residues. Written as DNA, the CDR3 is TGTGCCAGCAGTGTGGGGGGAGTTGAAGCTTTCTTT. Amino acids: CASSVGGVEAFF.

V gene TRBV7-2 combines with J gene TRBJ2-7, with 8 bases lining up with TRBD1. Looked up from germline, CDR1 is SGHTA and CDR2 is FQGNSA. Trimming took 6 bases from V and 3 from J; bases not matched to a gene: 7. There are 14 residues in the CDR3. The CDR3 bases are TGTGCCAGCAGACTTGACAGGGGCGACTACGAGCAGTACTTC. Protein sequence: CASRLDRGDYEQYF.

This chain joins TRBV30 and TRBJ1-1; D remains ambiguous. The CDR3 has 12 residues. V lost 0 bases, J lost 2 bases, and 4 bases lay in between. Germline V gives CDR1 GTSNPN, CDR2 SVGIG (reference sequence). The CDR3 protein is CAWSVGNTEAFF. The DNA of the CDR3 is TGTGCCTGGAGTGTAGGAAACACTGAAGCTTTCTTT.

This chain connects TRBV30 to TRBJ1-1; no clear D gene. The length of the CDR3 is 13 residues. Trimming cost V 1 base and J 2 bases, with 8 bases left between them. Germline V CDR1 and CDR2: GTSNPN, SVGIG (reference sequence). The CDR3 region is CAWSGPANTEAFF. CDR3 DNA: TGTGCCTGGAGTGGTCCAGCAAACACTGAAGCTTTCTTT.

The chain combines TRBV30 with TRBJ2-2, with 10 positions matching TRBD2. The CDR3 consists of 19 residues. Germline trimming cut 2 bases from V and 0 bases from J; bases unmatched to any gene: 12. Per the germline V gene, CDR1 is GTSNPN and CDR2 is SVGIG (reference sequence). CDR3 bases: TGTGCCTGGAGTCCTCGGACTAGCGGCCAAAAATCGAACACCGGGGAGCTGTTTTTT. Protein sequence: CAWSPRTSGQKSNTGELFF.

The CDR3 is CASSAGGGPQETQYF. CDR3 coding DNA: TGTGCCAGCAGCGCCGGGGGAGGGCCTCAAGAGACCCAGTACTTC. The rearrangement uses TRBV7-3 and TRBJ2-5; 7 bases map to TRBD2. This CDR3 contains 15 residues. Unmatched junction bases numbered 8, after V lost 5 bases and J lost 2 bases. Germline CDR1 SGHTA, CDR2 FQGTGA.

This chain uses TRBV13 with TRBJ2-7; D may match TRBD1 or TRBD2 (5 bases each). The CDR3 covers 17 residues. V lost 3 bases and J lost 0, with 18 bases in between. CDR1 is PRHDT, CDR2 FYEKMQ, per germline (reference sequence). The CDR3 region has the DNA TGTGCCAGCAGCTTCGGCCCACAGGAGGAGAGCTCCTACGAGCAGTACTTC. The encoded protein is CASSFGPQEESSYEQYF.

As to this clone: The identical CDR3 is also encoded by other nucleotide sequences in the sample. The chain couples TRBV30 to TRBJ2-7; 7 nucleotides agree with TRBD2. The length of the CDR3 is 13 residues. Looked up from germline, CDR1 is GTSNPN and CDR2 is SVGIG (reference sequence). J gave up 3 bases and V 0 bases, and 2 bases lay outside the gene matches. The CDR3 DNA follows: TGTGCCTGGAGTGTATCTAGCGGCTACGAGCAGTACTTC. It specifies CAWSVSSGYEQYF. Using reference TRBV30 and TRBJ2-7 for the parts outside the CDR3, the full variable domain is SQTIHQWPATLVQPVGSPLSLECTVEGTSNPNLYWYRQAAGRGLQLLFYSVGIGQISSEVPQNLSASRPQDRQFILSSKKLLLSDSGFYLCAWSVSSGYEQYFGPGTRLTVT.

The CDR3 loop reads CASISGTEAFF. The CDR3 DNA sequence: TGTGCCAGCATATCGGGCACTGAAGCTTTCTTT. V usage is TRBV6-1 and J usage is TRBJ1-1; D is unresolved. The germline V gene encodes CDR1 MNHNS and CDR2 SASEGT. Trimming shortened V by 7 bases and J by 4 bases, and 7 bases separated the two germline ends. The CDR3 is 11 residues long.

The chain couples TRBV27 to TRBJ2-1, with 16 nucleotides matching TRBD2. V lost 5 bases and J lost 8; bases outside the gene matches: 3. The CDR3 sequence is 15 residues long. Per germline, CDR1 MNHEY and CDR2 SMNVEV (reference sequence). CDR3 amino acids: CASSPGTSGRDEQFF. The CDR3, as DNA: TGTGCCAGCAGTCCCGGGACTAGCGGGAGGGATGAGCAGTTCTTC.

V gene TRBV29-1 combines with J gene TRBJ2-7; D is ambiguous. CDR3 length equals 14 residues. Germline CDR1 SQVTM, CDR2 ANQGSEA. V lost 1 base, J lost 1 base, and 11 bases lay in between. CDR3 in amino acids: CSVEGPSTSYEQYF. In DNA form, the CDR3 reads TGCAGCGTTGAAGGCCCGAGTACTTCCTACGAGCAGTACTTC.

The chain combines TRBV27 with TRBJ2-5; 7 bases match TRBD2. The ends lost 7 bases at V and 7 bases at J; junction bases unmatched: 12. Germline V gene lookup returns CDR1 MNHEY and CDR2 SMNVEV (reference sequence). The CDR3 has 14 residues. The CDR3 DNA reads TGTGCCAGCACCACTGGGACTACCCGGGGGACCCAGTACTTC. Translating gives CASTTGTTRGTQYF.

This clone was observed once. The genes are TRBV9 and TRBJ1-2; D might be TRBD1 (6 bases). Germline CDR1 is SGDLS and CDR2 is YYNGEE. The CDR3 contains 15 residues. V lost 4 bases and J 3 bases, leaving 16 bases between the germline ends. Here the CDR3 DNA reads TGTGCCAGCAGCTTACAGGGAATAAGCGACTATGGCTACACCTTC. Its protein is CASSLQGISDYGYTF.

The table lists this clone with a count of one. The chain is built from TRBV7-8 and TRBJ2-4; the D gene could be TRBD1 or TRBD2 (6 bases each). V lost 7 bases and J 0 bases, leaving 16 bases between the germline ends. CDR3 length: 16 residues. The germline V gene encodes CDR1 SGHVS and CDR2 FQNEAQ. In DNA form, the CDR3 reads TGTGCCAGCACCCCTGTGGGGGGCGCAGCCAAAAACATTCAGTACTTC. Encoded protein: CASTPVGGAAKNIQYF. The variable domain in full, with the rest retrieved from reference TRBV7-8 and TRBJ2-4, is GAGVSQSPRYKVAKRGQDVALRCDPISGHVSLFWYQQALGQGPEFLTYFQNEAQLDKSGLPSDRFFAERPEGSVSTLKIQRTQQEDSAVYLCASTPVGGAAKNIQYFGAGTRLSVL.

V and J are TRBV27 and TRBJ2-7; 10 nucleotides agree with TRBD2. J lost 4 bases, V lost 3 bases, and 6 bases had no gene match. Germline CDR1 and CDR2: MNHEY and SMNVEV (reference sequence). This CDR3 is 15 amino acids long. CDR3 DNA sequence: TGTGCCAGCAGTTTGATTAGCGGGAGGATGTACGAGCAGTACTTC. It encodes CASSLISGRMYEQYF.

The V call is TRBV2, the J call TRBJ1-4; the D gene is possibly TRBD1 (5 bases). The CDR3 covers 15 residues. Trimming took off 3 bases at V and 1 base at J, with 9 bases between the two ends. The germline V gene has CDR1 SNHLY and CDR2 FYNNEI. The CDR3: CASSEGQLTNEKLFF. The DNA for the CDR3 is TGTGCCAGCAGTGAGGGGCAACTAACTAATGAAAAACTGTTTTTT.

This clone was detected many times. In the same sample, other DNA sequences code for this CDR3. This sequence joins TRBV12-5 and TRBJ2-1; no clear D gene. CDR1 is LGHNT and CDR2 is FRNRAP in the germline V gene. The CDR3 covers 12 residues. Trimming removed 1 base from V and 4 bases from J, with 2 bases in between. The CDR3 DNA reads TGTGCTAGTGGTTTGGGTTACAATGAGCAGTTCTTC. Amino acid sequence: CASGLGYNEQFF.

The rearrangement joins TRBV2 to TRBJ2-3; D ambiguous. Germline loops: CDR1 SNHLY, CDR2 FYNNEI. Between the trimmed V and J ends, which lost 2 bases and 0 bases, there was a span of 12 bases. CDR3 size: 16 residues. The DNA of the CDR3 is TGTGCCAGCAGTGAACTTGCTACGTATAGCACAGATACGCAGTATTTT. Residues: CASSELATYSTDTQYF.

V and J are TRBV5-1 and TRBJ2-5; 11 bases line up with TRBD1. The CDR3 totals 15 residues. With V trimmed by 4 bases and J by 3 bases, 5 bases remained unmatched. CDR1 is SGHRS and CDR2 is YFSETQ in the germline V gene. The CDR3 is CASSPWTGGEETQYF. DNA of the CDR3: TGCGCCAGCAGCCCTTGGACAGGGGGCGAAGAGACCCAGTACTTC.

The chain links TRBV5-4 to TRBJ2-2, with unresolved D. The CDR3 extends over 12 amino acids. The ends were cut back, 9 bases at V and 5 bases at J, with 11 bases in the middle. Germline CDR1 reads SGHNT; CDR2 reads YYREEE (reference sequence). The CDR3 region is CATAPPTGELFF. The CDR3 DNA sequence: TGTGCCACCGCCCCGCCGACCGGGGAGCTGTTTTTT. Full variable domain (rest looked up from reference TRBV5-4 and TRBJ2-2): ETGVTQSPTHLIKTRGQQVTLRCSSQSGHNTVSWYQQALGQGPQFIFQYYREEENGRGNFPPRFSGLQFPNYSSELNVNALELDDSALYLCATAPPTGELFFGEGSRLTVL.

This clone was counted a few times. The rearrangement links TRBV19 to TRBJ1-1; D is unresolved. The V gene's germline CDR1 is LNHDA and CDR2 SQIVND (reference sequence). Trimming left V 8 bases short and J 1 base short, with 11 bases between. There are 13 residues in the CDR3. The CDR3 here is CASGGSENTEAFF. The DNA for the CDR3 is TGTGCCAGTGGTGGATCGGAGAACACTGAAGCTTTCTTT.

The V gene is TRBV7-6, the J gene TRBJ2-7; the D gene is possibly TRBD2 (5 bases). Looked up from germline, CDR1 is SGHVS and CDR2 is FNYEAQ. The CDR3 is made up of 14 amino acids. The V and J ends lost 5 bases and 6 bases respectively, with 17 bases between them. CDR3 DNA: TGTGCCAGCAGCCAAGAGGGCCCGGGGTTCGAGCAGTACTTC. It yields the protein CASSQEGPGFEQYF.

This sequence joins TRBV5-6 and TRBJ2-7, with 10 bases matching TRBD1. V lost 3 bases and J lost 2; bases outside the gene matches: 5. Germline assignment: CDR1 SGHDT and CDR2 YYEEEE. The length of the CDR3 is 15 residues. The CDR3, as DNA: TGTGCCAGCAGCTCCGGACAGGGGGGGACCTACGAGCAGTACTTC. Translation gives CASSSGQGGTYEQYF.

The chain joins TRBV2 to TRBJ2-1, with unresolved D. Germline V CDR1 and CDR2: SNHLY, FYNNEI. This CDR3 contains 15 residues. The V and J ends lost 5 bases and 1 base respectively, with 12 bases between them. The CDR3 loop is CASSTSGPSYNEQFF. The CDR3 DNA reads as TGTGCCAGCAGTACAAGTGGGCCGTCCTACAATGAGCAGTTCTTC.

The chain uses TRBV30 and TRBJ2-2; D gene ambiguous. The CDR3 extends over 13 amino acids. Germline CDR1 GTSNPN, CDR2 SVGIG (reference sequence). The V gene lost 5 bases and the J gene lost 0 bases, with 7 bases spanning the gap. This chain's CDR3 is CAWQDTNTGELFF. CDR3 bases: TGTGCCTGGCAAGATACGAACACCGGGGAGCTGTTTTTT.

This chain joins TRBV2 and TRBJ2-2, with 7 bases identical to TRBD1. V lost 8 bases, J lost 0 bases, and 15 bases stayed unmatched. Germline V gives CDR1 SNHLY, CDR2 FYNNEI. The CDR3 is 18 residues long. CDR3 region: CASEIRDRVYANTGELFF. CDR3 DNA: TGTGCCAGCGAGATAAGAGACAGGGTATACGCGAACACCGGGGAGCTGTTTTTT.